This T cell receptor (beta chain) was recovered during a study of CD8 T cells in ankylosing spondylitis. Points from the study as a whole: Previously reported in reactive arthritis synovial fluid and blood were some of the motif variants. Disease-linked clones reportedly showed significant enrichment in matched ankylosing spondylitis synovial fluid. Relatively scarce in peripheral blood, disease-linked clones were CD8+.

This clonotype has more than one count but fewer than ten. The antigen is not known. CDR1 is MGHRA and CDR2 is YSYEKL in the germline V gene. This CDR3 region has 14 residues. V shed 2 bases, J shed 6 bases, and the junction held 6 bases outside the gene matches. TCRdb recomputed calls from the 5' RACE reads with MiXCR, one row per CDR3 protein. The sample has about 160,000 distinct CDR3 sequences, around 45% seen once. The genes are TRBV4-1 and TRBJ2-7; TRBD2 matches at 8 bases. The clonotype comes from a male donor with ankylosing spondylitis. The specimen sequenced was synovial fluid, either unsorted or a sorted T cell fraction (not recorded which). Here the CDR3 DNA reads TGCGCCAGCAGCCAATTCTGGACTAGCCCCGAGCAGTACTTC. It codes for CASSQFWTSPEQYF.